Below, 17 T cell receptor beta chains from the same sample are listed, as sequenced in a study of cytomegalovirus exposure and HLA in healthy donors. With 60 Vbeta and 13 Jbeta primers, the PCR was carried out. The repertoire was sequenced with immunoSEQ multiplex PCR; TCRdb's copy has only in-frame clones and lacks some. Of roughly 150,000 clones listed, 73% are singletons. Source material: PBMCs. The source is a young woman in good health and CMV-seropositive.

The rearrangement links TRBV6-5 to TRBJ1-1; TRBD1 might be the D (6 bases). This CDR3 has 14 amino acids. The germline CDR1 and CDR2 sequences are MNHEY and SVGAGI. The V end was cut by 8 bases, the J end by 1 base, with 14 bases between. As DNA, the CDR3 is TGTGCCAGCCGCAGGGGTAGGGGGAACACTGAAGCTTTCTTT. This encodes CASRRGRGNTEAFF.

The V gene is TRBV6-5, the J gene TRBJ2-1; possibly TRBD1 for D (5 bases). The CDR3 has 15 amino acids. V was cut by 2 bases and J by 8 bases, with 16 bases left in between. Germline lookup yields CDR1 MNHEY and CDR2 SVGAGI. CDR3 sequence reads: CASSYQRGIRDEQFF. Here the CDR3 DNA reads TGTGCCAGCAGTTACCAAAGGGGAATTAGGGATGAGCAGTTCTTC.

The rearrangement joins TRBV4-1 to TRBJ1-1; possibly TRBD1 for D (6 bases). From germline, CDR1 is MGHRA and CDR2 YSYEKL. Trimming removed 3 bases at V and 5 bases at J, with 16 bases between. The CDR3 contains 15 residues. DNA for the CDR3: TGCGCCAGCAGCCAGGCACAACAGGGAGGGACTGAAGCTTTCTTT. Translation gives CASSQAQQGGTEAFF.

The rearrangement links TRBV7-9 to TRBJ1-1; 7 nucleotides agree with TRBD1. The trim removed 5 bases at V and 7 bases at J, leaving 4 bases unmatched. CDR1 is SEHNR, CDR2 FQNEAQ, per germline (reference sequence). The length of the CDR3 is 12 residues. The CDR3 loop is CASSRGQSEAFF. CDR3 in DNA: TGTGCCAGCAGCCGGGGACAGAGTGAAGCTTTCTTT.

CDR3 DNA sequence: TGCGCCAGCAGCTTGGCCGGTGAACGAAAGAACACCGGGGAGCTGTTTTTT. Protein product: CASSLAGERKNTGELFF. The V gene is TRBV5-1, the J gene TRBJ2-2; D is unresolved. Trimming took 0 bases from V and 1 from J, leaving 13 bases between them. The CDR3 runs to 17 residues. Germline V lookup: CDR1 SGHRS, CDR2 YFSETQ.

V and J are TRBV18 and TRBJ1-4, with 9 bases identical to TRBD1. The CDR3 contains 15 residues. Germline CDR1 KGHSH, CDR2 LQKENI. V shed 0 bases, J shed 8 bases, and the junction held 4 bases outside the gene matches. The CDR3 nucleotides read TGTGCCAGCTCACCACCGGGACAGGGCGGGGAAAAACTGTTTTTT. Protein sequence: CASSPPGQGGEKLFF.

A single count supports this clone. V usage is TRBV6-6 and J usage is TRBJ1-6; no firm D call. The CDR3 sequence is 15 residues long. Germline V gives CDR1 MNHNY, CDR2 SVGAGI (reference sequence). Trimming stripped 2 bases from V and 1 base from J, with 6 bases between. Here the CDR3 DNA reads TGTGCCAGCAGTTACCGGGAATCCTATAATTCACCCCTCCACTTT. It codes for CASSYRESYNSPLHF.

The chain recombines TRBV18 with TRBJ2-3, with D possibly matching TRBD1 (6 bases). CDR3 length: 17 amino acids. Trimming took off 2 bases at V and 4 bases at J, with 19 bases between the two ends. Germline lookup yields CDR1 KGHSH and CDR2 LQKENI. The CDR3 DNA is TGTGCCAGCTCACCAAGGGTAGCGCAAGAGGGGGCAGATACGCAGTATTTT. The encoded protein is CASSPRVAQEGADTQYF.

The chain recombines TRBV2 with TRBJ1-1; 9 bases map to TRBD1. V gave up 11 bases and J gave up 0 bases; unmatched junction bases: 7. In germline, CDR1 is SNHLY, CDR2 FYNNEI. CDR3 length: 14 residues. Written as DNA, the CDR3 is TGTGCCTTGGAGACAGGGGGAATGAACACTGAAGCTTTCTTT. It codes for CALETGGMNTEAFF.

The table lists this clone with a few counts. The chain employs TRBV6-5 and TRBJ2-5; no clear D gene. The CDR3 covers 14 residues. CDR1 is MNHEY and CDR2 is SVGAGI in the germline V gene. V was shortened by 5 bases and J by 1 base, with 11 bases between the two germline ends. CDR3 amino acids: CASSLQAGQETQYF. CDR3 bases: TGTGCCAGCAGTCTCCAGGCAGGCCAAGAGACCCAGTACTTC.

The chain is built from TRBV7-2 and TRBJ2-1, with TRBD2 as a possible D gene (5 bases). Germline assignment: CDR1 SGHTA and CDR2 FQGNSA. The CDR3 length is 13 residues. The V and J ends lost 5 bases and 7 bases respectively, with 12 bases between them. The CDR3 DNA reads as TGTGCCAGCAGCGACGGGTCGGGGAATGAGCAGTTCTTC. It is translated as CASSDGSGNEQFF.

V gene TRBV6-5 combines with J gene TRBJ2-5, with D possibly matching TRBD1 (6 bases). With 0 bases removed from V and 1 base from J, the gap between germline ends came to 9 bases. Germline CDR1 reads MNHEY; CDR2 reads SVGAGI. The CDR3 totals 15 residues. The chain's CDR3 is CASSYSTGFQETQYF. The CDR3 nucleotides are TGTGCCAGCAGTTACTCAACAGGGTTCCAAGAGACCCAGTACTTC.

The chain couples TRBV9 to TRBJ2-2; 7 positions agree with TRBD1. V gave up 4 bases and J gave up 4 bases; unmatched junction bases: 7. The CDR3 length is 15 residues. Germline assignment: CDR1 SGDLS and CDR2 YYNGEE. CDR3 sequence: CASSTRTGPTGELFF. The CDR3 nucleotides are TGTGCCAGCAGCACCCGGACAGGCCCCACCGGGGAGCTGTTTTTT.

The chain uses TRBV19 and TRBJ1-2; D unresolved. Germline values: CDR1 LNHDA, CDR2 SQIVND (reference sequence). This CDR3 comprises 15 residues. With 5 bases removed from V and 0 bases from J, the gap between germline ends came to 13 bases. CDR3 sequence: CASSAITIANYGYTF. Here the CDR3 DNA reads TGTGCCAGTAGTGCGATAACCATAGCTAACTATGGCTACACCTTC.

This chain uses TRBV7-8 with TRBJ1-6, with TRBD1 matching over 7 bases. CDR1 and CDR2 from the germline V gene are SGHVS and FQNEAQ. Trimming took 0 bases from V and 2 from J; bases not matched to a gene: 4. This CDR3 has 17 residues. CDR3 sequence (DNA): TGTGCCAGCAGCTTAGCTAAGACAGGGACCTATAATTCACCCCTCCACTTT. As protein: CASSLAKTGTYNSPLHF.

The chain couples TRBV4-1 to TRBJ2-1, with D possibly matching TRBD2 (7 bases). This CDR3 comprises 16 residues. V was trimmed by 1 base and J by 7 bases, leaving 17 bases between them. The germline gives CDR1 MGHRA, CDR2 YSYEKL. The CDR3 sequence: CASSQVSGGQRNEQFF. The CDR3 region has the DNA TGCGCCAGCAGCCAAGTTTCCGGGGGGCAGAGGAATGAGCAGTTCTTC.

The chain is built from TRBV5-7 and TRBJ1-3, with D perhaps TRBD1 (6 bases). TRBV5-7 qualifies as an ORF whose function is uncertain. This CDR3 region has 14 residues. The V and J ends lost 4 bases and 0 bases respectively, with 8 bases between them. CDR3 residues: CASSLQGSGNTIYF. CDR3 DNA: TGTGCCAGCAGCCTACAGGGCTCTGGAAACACCATATATTTT.